The 8 T cell receptor beta chains below all came from one sample that was sequenced in a study of T cells expressing NK-cell markers. TCRdb reprocessed the 5' RACE reads and reports one entry per CDR3 protein, with no DNA. This listing includes more than 400,000 distinct CDR3 sequences. Sequencing was done on a sample of blood T cells: a sorted CD56 or NKG2C T cell subset, CD4+ or CD8+ T cells, or bulk PBMC T cells (not recorded which). The receptor source for this set is a woman aged 18 to 75 in good health.

The chain recombines TRBV20-1 with TRBJ2-7; TCRdb's D call, TRBD2, is unchecked because there is no DNA. The CDR3 totals 13 residues. Germline V gives CDR1 DFQATT, CDR2 SNEGSKA (reference sequence). The CDR3 loop is CSASRPPSYEQYF.

V and J are TRBV7-2 and TRBJ2-3; the D call of TRBD1 rests on TCRdb alone, since no DNA is present to check it. CDR1 is SGHTA, CDR2 FQGNSA, per germline. This CDR3 is built from 15 residues. CDR3 protein: CASSVAGGLADTQYF.

V is TRBV2 and J is TRBJ2-2; the D call from TCRdb, TRBD1, cannot be confirmed without DNA. The CDR3 has 14 amino acids. The V gene's germline CDR1 is SNHLY and CDR2 FYNNEI. This CDR3 reads CASRQGKNTGELFF.

The rearrangement links TRBV18 to TRBJ2-3. The germline CDR1 and CDR2 sequences are KGHSH and LQKENI. The CDR3 length is 15 residues. CDR3: CASSLTGGGTDTQYF.

The gene calls are TRBV6-5 and TRBJ2-5. Germline CDR1 is MNHEY and CDR2 is SVGAGI. This CDR3 is built from 14 residues. CDR3 residues: CASRSRLAGETQYF.

The chain is built from TRBV7-9 and TRBJ2-3. CDR1 is SEHNR, CDR2 FQNEAQ, per germline (reference sequence). This CDR3 comprises 15 residues. CDR3 sequence: CASSLALRSTDTQYF.

The chain recombines TRBV3-1 with TRBJ2-3. CDR3 length: 17 residues. From germline, CDR1 is LGHDT and CDR2 YNNKEL (reference sequence). CDR3 amino acids: CASSQDLTDTSTDTQYF.

The chain joins TRBV20-1 to TRBJ1-5; without DNA, the TCRdb call of TRBD1 cannot be checked. CDR1 and CDR2 (germline): DFQATT, SNEGSKA (reference sequence). The CDR3 runs 13 residues. The CDR3 sequence: CSARGTDNQPQHF.